The 6 T cell receptor beta chains in this list originate from one sample, sequenced in a study of cytomegalovirus exposure and HLA in healthy donors. The data were produced by immunoSEQ multiplex PCR, yet TCRdb's version contains in-frame clones alone and is incomplete. Counted here are 150,000 to 200,000 clones, approximately 83% occurring once; the ten biggest clones make up 2.5% to 3.5%. The sample comprised PBMCs. The receptors were gathered from a woman aged 18-29 years in good health and CMV-seropositive.

The J gene is TRBJ2-2, the V gene TRBV19, with 7 nucleotides matching TRBD2. J was trimmed by 5 bases and V by 10 bases; bases with no gene match: 10. From germline, CDR1 is LNHDA and CDR2 SQIVND (reference sequence). The CDR3 covers 14 residues. CDR3 sequence (DNA): TGTGCCACCCGAGCGGGGAGAGTAACCGGGGAGCTGTTTTTT. The encoded protein is CATRAGRVTGELFF.

The genes are TRBV5-4 and TRBJ2-5; 12 bases match TRBD1. This CDR3 has 15 residues. The V and J ends lost 5 bases and 7 bases, in that order; junction bases with no gene match: 9. CDR1 and CDR2 from the germline V gene are SGHNT and YYREEE (reference sequence). The CDR3 spells CASSRPGQGAGTQYF. The CDR3 coding sequence is TGTGCCAGCAGTCGACCGGGACAGGGGGCAGGGACCCAGTACTTC.

V and J are TRBV7-9 and TRBJ2-3; 8 bases are a match to TRBD1. The CDR3 is 15 amino acids. The J segment lost 0 bases and the V segment lost 5 bases, leaving 4 bases of the junction unmatched. Germline CDR1 and CDR2: SEHNR and FQNEAQ (reference sequence). The CDR3 protein is CASSTTGGSTDTQYF. CDR3 nucleotide sequence: TGTGCCAGCAGCACAACAGGGGGAAGCACAGATACGCAGTATTTT.

This clone was observed a few times. This chain connects TRBV5-4 to TRBJ1-4; 8 bases are shared with TRBD1. The length of the CDR3 is 16 residues. Germline lookup yields CDR1 SGHNT and CDR2 YYREEE (reference sequence). The trim removed 0 bases at V and 10 bases at J, leaving 11 bases unmatched. CDR3 sequence (DNA): TGTGCCAGCAGCTTGGCCGGAGACAGGGGATATGGAAAACTGTTTTTT. This translates into CASSLAGDRGYGKLFF.

The V gene is TRBV7-2, the J gene TRBJ2-1; D is perhaps TRBD2 (6 bases). In germline, CDR1 is SGHTA, CDR2 FQGNSA. The germline V and J ends were trimmed by 2 bases and 5 bases, with 16 bases remaining between them. The CDR3 has 16 residues. The CDR3 region is CASSLPGDLRNNEQFF. The CDR3 coding sequence is TGTGCCAGCAGCTTACCTGGGGACTTAAGGAACAATGAGCAGTTCTTC.

The chain couples TRBV11-2 to TRBJ2-7; TRBD2 might be the D (5 bases). The CDR3 covers 13 residues. Looked up from germline, CDR1 is SGHAT and CDR2 is FQNNGV. Trimming took 3 bases from V and 4 from J, leaving 10 bases between them. The CDR3 coding sequence is TGTGCCAGCAGCTTTTTTGGAGGTTACGAGCAGTACTTC. This sequence encodes CASSFFGGYEQYF.